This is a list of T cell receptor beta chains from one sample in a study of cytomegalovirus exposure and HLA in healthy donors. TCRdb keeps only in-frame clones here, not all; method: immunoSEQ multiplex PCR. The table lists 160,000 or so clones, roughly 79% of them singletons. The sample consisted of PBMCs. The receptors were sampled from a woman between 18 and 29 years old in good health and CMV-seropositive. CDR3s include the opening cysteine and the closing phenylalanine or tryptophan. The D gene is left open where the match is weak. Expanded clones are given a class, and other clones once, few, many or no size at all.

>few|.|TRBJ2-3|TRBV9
CASSVRGSGTDTQYF
TGTGCCAGCAGCGTCAGGGGAAGTGGAACAGATACGCAGTATTTT
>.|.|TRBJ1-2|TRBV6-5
CASRRPNYGYTF
TGTGCCAGCAGGCGGCCGAACTATGGCTACACCTTC
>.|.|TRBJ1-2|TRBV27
CASSPRPTTAGYTF
TGTGCCAGCAGTCCGCGCCCGACGACAGCCGGCTACACCTTC
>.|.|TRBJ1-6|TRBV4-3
CASSQEAQGVSPLHF
TGCGCCAGCAGCCAAGAAGCACAGGGAGTTTCACCCCTCCACTTT
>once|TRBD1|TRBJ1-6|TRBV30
CACDGVAIDRGPPLHF
TGTGCCTGCGATGGAGTGGCTATTGACAGGGGGCCGCCCCTCCACTTT
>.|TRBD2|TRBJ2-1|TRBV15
CATSRDLAGTREQFF
TGTGCCACCAGCAGAGATCTAGCGGGGACCCGCGAGCAGTTCTTC
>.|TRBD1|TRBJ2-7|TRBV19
CASSAIGTVGVEQYF
TGTGCCAGTAGTGCTATCGGGACAGTGGGGGTTGAGCAGTACTTC
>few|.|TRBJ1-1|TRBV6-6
CASSPSAGQGEAFF
TGTGCCAGCAGTCCTTCGGCAGGGCAGGGTGAAGCTTTCTTT
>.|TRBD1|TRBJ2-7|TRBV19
CASSTNRGPYEQYF
TGTGCCAGTAGCACCAACAGGGGGCCCTACGAGCAGTACTTC
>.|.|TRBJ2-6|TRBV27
CASSLMSGANGLTF
TGTGCCAGCAGTTTGATGTCTGGGGCCAACGGCCTGACTTTC
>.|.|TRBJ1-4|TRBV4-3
CASSREEKLFF
TGCGCCAGCAGCCGGGAGGAAAAACTGTTTTTT
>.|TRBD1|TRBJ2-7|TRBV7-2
CASSYRTGSSYEQYF
TGTGCCAGCAGCTATCGGACAGGCAGCTCCTACGAGCAGTACTTC
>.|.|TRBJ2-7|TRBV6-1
CASSEEGTSSYEQYF
TGTGCCAGCAGTGAAGAGGGGACATCCTCCTACGAGCAGTACTTC
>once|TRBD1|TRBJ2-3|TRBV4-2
CASSQEAQGDTDTQYF
TGTGCCAGCAGCCAAGAAGCTCAGGGGGACACAGATACGCAGTATTTT
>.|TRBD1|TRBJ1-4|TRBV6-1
CASSEIVRGSATNEKLFF
TGTGCCAGCAGTGAAATTGTCAGGGGGTCTGCAACTAATGAAAAACTGTTTTTT
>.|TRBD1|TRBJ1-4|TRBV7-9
CASSLEGQGSFF
TGTGCCAGCAGCTTAGAGGGACAGGGGTCGTTTTTT